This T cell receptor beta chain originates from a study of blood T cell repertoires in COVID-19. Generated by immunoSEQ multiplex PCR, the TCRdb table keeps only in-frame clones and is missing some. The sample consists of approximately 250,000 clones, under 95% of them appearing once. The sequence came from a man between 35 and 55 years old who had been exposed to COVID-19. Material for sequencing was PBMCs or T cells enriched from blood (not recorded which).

In DNA, the CDR3 is TGTGCCACTTGGACTAGCGGGAGCTACGAGCAGTACTTC. Its translation is CATWTSGSYEQYF. The chain links TRBV24-1 to TRBJ2-7, with 13 bases aligning to TRBD2. Germline CDR1 is KGHDR and CDR2 is SFDVKD. V shed 10 bases and J 3 bases; nucleotides not matched to a gene: 2. The CDR3 is made up of 13 amino acids.